The 5 T cell receptor beta chains reported below all come from one sample, sequenced in a study of blood T cell repertoires in COVID-19 (TCRdb year 2020). The receptor library was made with the immunoSEQ multiplex PCR assay. TCRdb's version of the immuneACCESS table is confined to in-frame rearrangements and falls short of the full clone set. An unresolved V gene accounts for under half of the shortfall where checked; the remainder is of unknown origin. Counted in this sample were 300,000 to 350,000 clones; approximately 88% of them appeared once. The ten largest clones represent approximately 1.6% of the sample. Specimen: peripheral blood. Receptors originate from a woman younger than 45 with COVID-19, enrolled during active disease.

J is TRBJ1-1 and V is TRBV7-9, with TRBD1 as a possible D gene (6 bases). CDR3 size: 15 residues. The V gene lost 1 base and the J gene lost 0 bases, with 9 bases spanning the gap. CDR1 is SEHNR and CDR2 is FQNEAQ in the germline V gene (reference sequence). CDR3 sequence reads: CASSLGQGLNTEAFF. In DNA form, the CDR3 reads TGTGCCAGCAGCTTAGGTCAGGGGCTGAACACTGAAGCTTTCTTT.

This chain joins TRBV5-6 and TRBJ2-2; a possible D gene is TRBD1 (6 bases). This CDR3 spans 14 amino acids. Per germline, CDR1 SGHDT and CDR2 YYEEEE. The V and J ends lost 6 bases and 4 bases respectively, with 13 bases between them. In DNA form, the CDR3 reads TGTGCCAGCAATCGGCAGGGGACCACCGGGGAGCTGTTTTTT. This translates into CASNRQGTTGELFF.

This clone occurred a few times. The chain links TRBV3-1 (or the pseudogene TRBV3-2) to TRBJ2-7; D not resolved. Looked up from germline, CDR1 is LGHDT and CDR2 is YNNKEL (reference sequence). The length of the CDR3 is 13 residues. V was pared by 5 bases and J by 4 bases, with 12 bases between. CDR3 DNA: TGTGCCAGCAGCGTCGGCGGAGCTTACGAGCAGTACTTC. Its protein is CASSVGGAYEQYF.

This clone appeared a single time. The chain combines TRBV12-1 with TRBJ2-2; the table's D call of TRBD1 was not tested on the DNA. TRBV12-1 is termed a pseudogene. The CDR3 loop spans 19 amino acids. The CDR3 coding sequence is TGTGCCAGCAGCTTTAACCTGGACAGGCGCCAACGGAACACCGGGGAGCTGTTTTTT. Its protein is CASSFNLDRRQRNTGELFF.

The chain employs TRBV5-4 and TRBJ2-4; tentatively, D is TRBD1 (5 bases). V lost 4 bases, J lost 7 bases, and 15 bases lay in between. Germline V gene data show CDR1 as SGHNT and CDR2 as YYREEE (reference sequence). The CDR3 consists of 14 residues. The chain's CDR3 is CASSQDTGRNIQYF. CDR3 coding DNA: TGTGCCAGCAGCCAGGACACGGGTAGGAACATTCAGTACTTC.